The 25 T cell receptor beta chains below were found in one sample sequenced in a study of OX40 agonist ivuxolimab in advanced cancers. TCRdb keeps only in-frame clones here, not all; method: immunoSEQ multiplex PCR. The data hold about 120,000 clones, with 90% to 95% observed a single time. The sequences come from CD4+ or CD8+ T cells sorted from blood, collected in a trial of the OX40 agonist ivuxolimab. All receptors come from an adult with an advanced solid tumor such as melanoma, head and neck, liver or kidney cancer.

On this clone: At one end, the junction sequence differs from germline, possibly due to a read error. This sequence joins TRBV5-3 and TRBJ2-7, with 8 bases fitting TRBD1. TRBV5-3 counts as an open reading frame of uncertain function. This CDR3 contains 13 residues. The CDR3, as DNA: TGTGCCAGCAGCTTTCCAGGGGGCAGCGAGCAGTACTTC. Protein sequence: CASSFPGGSEQYF.

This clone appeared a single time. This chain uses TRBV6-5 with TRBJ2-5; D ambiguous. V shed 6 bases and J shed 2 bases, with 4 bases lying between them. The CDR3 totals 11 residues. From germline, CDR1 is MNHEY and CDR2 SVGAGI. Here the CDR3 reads CASRKQETQYF. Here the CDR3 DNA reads TGTGCCAGCAGAAAACAAGAGACCCAGTACTTC.

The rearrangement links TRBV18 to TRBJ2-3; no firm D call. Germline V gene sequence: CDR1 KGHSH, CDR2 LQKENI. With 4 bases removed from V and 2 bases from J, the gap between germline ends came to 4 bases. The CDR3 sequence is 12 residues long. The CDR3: CASSLYTDTQYF. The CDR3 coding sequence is TGTGCCAGCTCACTCTACACAGATACGCAGTATTTT.

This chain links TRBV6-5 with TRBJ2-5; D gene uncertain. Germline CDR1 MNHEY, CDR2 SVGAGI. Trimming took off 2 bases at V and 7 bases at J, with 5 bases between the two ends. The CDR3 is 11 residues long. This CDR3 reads CASSYVGTQYF. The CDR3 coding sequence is TGTGCCAGCAGTTACGTGGGGACCCAGTACTTC.

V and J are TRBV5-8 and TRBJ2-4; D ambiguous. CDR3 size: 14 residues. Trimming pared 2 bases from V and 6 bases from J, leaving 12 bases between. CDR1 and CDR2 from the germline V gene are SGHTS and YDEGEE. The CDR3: CASSLGKWGNIQYF. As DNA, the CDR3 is TGTGCCAGCAGCTTAGGGAAGTGGGGAAACATTCAGTACTTC.

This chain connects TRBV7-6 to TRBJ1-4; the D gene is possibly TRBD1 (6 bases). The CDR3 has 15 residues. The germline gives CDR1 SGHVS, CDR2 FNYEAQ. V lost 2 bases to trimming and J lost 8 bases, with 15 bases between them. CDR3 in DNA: TGTGCCAGCAGCTTACAAGCAGGGGTGGGGGAAAAACTGTTTTTT. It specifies CASSLQAGVGEKLFF.

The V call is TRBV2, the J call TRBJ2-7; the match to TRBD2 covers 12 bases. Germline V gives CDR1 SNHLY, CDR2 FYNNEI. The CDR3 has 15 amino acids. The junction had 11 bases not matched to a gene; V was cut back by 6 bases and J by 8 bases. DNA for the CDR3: TGTGCCAGCAGAGCAACGGGACTAGCGGGCGCCCAGCAGTACTTC. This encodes CASRATGLAGAQQYF.

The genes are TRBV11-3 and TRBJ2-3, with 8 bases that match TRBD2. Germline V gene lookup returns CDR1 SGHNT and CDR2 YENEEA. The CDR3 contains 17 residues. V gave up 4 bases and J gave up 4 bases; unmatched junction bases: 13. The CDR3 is CASSSTRGSGDADTQYF. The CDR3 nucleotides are TGTGCCAGCAGCTCTACACGAGGTAGCGGGGACGCAGATACGCAGTATTTT.

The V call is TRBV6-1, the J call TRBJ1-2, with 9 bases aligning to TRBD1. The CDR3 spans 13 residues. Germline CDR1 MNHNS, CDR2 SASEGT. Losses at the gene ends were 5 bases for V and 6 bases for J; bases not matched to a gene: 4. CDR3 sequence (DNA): TGTGCCAGCAGTTCACAGGGGGCGGATGGCTACACCTTC. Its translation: CASSSQGADGYTF.

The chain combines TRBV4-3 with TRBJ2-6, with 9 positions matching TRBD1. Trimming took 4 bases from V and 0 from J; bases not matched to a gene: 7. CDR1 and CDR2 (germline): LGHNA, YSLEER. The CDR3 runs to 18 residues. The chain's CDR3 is CASSLGQGPISGANVLTF. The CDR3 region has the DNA TGCGCCAGCAGCCTGGGACAGGGACCCATCTCTGGGGCCAACGTCCTGACTTTC.

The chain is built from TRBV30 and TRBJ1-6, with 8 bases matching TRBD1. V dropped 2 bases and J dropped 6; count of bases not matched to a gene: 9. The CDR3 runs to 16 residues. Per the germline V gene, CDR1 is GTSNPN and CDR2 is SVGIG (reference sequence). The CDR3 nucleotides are TGTGCCTGGAGTCTATACAGGGGGAATGGTAATTCACCCCTCCACTTT. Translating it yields CAWSLYRGNGNSPLHF.

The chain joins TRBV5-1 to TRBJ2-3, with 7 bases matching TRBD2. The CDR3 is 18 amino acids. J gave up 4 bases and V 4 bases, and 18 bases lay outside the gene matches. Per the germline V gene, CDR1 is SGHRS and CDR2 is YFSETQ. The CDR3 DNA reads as TGCGCCAGCAGCCGATTCTTTCAAAGCGGGGCCGGGGCAGATACGCAGTATTTT. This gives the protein CASSRFFQSGAGADTQYF.

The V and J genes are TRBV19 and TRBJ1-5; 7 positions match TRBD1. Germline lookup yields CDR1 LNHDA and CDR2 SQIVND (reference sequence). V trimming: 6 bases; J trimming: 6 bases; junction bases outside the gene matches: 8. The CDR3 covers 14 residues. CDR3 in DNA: TGTGCCAGTAGATCAGGGGGAGGTCTTCAGCCCCAGCATTTT. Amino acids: CASRSGGGLQPQHF.

CDR3 amino acids: CASTAGRGGYGYTF. CDR3 coding DNA: TGTGCCAGCACCGCGGGGCGCGGAGGGTATGGCTACACCTTC. This chain uses TRBV27 with TRBJ1-2; a possible D gene is TRBD1 (5 bases). Per germline, CDR1 MNHEY and CDR2 SMNVEV (reference sequence). The CDR3 length is 14 residues. Trimming left V 7 bases short and J 5 bases short, with 17 bases between.

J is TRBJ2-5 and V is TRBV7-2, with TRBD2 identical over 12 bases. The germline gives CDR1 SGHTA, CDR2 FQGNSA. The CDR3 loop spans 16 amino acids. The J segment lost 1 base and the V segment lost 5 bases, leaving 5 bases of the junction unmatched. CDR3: CASSPTSGGPQETQYF. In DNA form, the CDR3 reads TGTGCCAGCAGCCCAACTAGCGGGGGGCCCCAAGAGACCCAGTACTTC.

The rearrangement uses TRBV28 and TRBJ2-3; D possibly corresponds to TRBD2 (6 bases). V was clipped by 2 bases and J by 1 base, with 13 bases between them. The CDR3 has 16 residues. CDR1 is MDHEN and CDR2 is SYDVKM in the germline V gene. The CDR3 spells CASSLDAVAGTDTQYF. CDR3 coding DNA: TGTGCCAGCAGTTTAGATGCGGTAGCGGGCACAGATACGCAGTATTTT. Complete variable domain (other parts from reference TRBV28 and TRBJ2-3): DVKVTQSSRYLVKRTGEKVFLECVQDMDHENMFWYRQDPGLGLRLIYFSYDVKMKEKGDIPEGYSVSREKKERFSLILESASTNQTSMYLCASSLDAVAGTDTQYFGPGTRLTVL.

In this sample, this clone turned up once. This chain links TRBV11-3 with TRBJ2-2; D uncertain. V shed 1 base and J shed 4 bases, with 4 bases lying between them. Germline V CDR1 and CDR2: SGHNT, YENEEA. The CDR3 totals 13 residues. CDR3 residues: CASSLAVTGELFF. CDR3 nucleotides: TGTGCCAGCAGCTTAGCAGTCACCGGGGAGCTGTTTTTT.

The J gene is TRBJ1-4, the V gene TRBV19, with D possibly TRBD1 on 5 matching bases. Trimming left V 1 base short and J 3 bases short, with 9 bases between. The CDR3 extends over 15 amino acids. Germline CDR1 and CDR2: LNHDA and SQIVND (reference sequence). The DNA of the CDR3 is TGTGCCAGTAGTATAGCTGGGGGGGCTAATGAAAAACTGTTTTTT. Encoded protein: CASSIAGGANEKLFF.

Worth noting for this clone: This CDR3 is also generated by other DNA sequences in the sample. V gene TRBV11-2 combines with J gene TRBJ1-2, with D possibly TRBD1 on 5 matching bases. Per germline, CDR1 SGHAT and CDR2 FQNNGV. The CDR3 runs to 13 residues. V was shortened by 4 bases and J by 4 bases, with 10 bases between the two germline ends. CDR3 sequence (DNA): TGTGCCAGCAGCTCCGGGGGGGGCTATGGCTACACCTTC. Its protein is CASSSGGGYGYTF.

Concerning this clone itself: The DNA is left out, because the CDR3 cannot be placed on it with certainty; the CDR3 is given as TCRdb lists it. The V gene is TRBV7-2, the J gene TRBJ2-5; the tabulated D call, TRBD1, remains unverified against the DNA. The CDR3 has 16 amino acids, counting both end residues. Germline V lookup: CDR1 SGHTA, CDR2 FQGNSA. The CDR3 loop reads CASILGRLEYQETQYF.

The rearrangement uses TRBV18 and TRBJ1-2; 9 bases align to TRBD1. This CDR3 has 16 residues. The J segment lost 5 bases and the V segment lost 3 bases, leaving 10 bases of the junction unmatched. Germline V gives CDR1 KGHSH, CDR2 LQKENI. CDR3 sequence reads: CASSPPGTGLSYGYTF. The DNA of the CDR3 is TGTGCCAGCTCACCCCCTGGGACAGGGTTATCGTATGGCTACACCTTC. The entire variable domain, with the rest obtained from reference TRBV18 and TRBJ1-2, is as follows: NAGVMQNPRHLVRRRGQEARLRCSPMKGHSHVYWYRQLPEEGLKFMVYLQKENIIDESGMPKERFSAEFPKEGPSILRIQQVVRGDSAAYFCASSPPGTGLSYGYTFGSGTRLTVV.

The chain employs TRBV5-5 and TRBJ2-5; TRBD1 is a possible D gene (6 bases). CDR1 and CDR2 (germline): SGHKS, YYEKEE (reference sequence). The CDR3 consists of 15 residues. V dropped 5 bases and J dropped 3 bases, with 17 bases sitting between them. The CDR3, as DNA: TGTGCCAGCAGTGTCAGGGGTAGAAGGGAAGAGACCCAGTACTTC. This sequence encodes CASSVRGRREETQYF.

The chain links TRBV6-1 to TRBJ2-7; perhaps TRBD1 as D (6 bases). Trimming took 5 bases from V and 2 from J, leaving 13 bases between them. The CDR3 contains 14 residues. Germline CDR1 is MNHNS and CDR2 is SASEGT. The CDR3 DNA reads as TGTGCCAGCAGTAGGGGGACGGCTCCCTACGAGCAGTACTTC. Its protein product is CASSRGTAPYEQYF.

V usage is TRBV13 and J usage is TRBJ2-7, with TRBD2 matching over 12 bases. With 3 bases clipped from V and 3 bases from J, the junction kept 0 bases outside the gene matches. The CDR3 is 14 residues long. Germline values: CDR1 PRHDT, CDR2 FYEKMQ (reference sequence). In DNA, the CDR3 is TGTGCCAGCAGCTTGGGACTAGCGGGCTACGAGCAGTACTTC. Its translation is CASSLGLAGYEQYF.

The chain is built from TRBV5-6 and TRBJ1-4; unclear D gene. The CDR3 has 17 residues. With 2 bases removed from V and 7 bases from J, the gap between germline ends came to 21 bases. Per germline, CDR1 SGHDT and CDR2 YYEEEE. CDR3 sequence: CASSFWAGTNRAEKLFF. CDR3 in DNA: TGTGCCAGCAGCTTTTGGGCAGGTACCAATCGGGCTGAAAAACTGTTTTTT.